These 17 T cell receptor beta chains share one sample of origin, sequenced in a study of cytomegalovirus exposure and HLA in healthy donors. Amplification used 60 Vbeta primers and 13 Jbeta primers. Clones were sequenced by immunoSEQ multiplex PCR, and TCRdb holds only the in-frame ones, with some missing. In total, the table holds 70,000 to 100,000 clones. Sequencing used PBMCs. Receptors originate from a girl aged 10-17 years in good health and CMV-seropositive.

As DNA, the CDR3 is TGTGCCAGCAGCGTTACTAGCGGGGTACAAGAGACCCAGTACTTC. Amino acids: CASSVTSGVQETQYF. This chain links TRBV9 with TRBJ2-5; TRBD2 matches 10 bases. Germline V gives CDR1 SGDLS, CDR2 YYNGEE. The V segment lost 2 bases and the J segment 2 bases; nucleotides outside the gene matches: 3. The CDR3 loop spans 15 amino acids.

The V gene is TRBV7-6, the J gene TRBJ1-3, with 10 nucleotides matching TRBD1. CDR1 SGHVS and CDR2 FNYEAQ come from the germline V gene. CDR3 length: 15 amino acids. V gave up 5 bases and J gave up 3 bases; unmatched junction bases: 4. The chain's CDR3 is CASSAGQGYGNTIYF. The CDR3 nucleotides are TGTGCCAGCAGCGCGGGACAGGGGTATGGAAACACCATATATTTT.

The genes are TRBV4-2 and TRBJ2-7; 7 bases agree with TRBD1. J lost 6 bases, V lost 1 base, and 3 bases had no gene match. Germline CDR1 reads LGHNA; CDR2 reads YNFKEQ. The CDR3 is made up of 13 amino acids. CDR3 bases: TGTGCCAGCAGCCAAGGAAGGGGGCTCGAGCAGTACTTC. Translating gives CASSQGRGLEQYF.

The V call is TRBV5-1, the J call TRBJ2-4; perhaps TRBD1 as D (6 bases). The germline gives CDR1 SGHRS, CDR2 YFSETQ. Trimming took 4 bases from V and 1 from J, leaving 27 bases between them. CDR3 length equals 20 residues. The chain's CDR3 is CASSLYHYSVDSEAKNIQYF. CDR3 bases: TGCGCCAGCAGCCTTTATCATTATTCGGTGGACAGTGAGGCCAAAAACATTCAGTACTTC.

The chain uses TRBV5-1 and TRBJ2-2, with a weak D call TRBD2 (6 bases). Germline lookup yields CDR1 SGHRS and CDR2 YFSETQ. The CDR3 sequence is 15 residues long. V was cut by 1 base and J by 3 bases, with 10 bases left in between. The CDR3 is CASSLRSGDTGELFF. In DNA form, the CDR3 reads TGCGCCAGCAGCTTGCGTTCGGGGGACACCGGGGAGCTGTTTTTT. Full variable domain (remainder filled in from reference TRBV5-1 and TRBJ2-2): KAGVTQTPRYLIKTRGQQVTLSCSPISGHRSVSWYQQTPGQGLQFLFEYFSETQRNKGNFPGRFSGRQFSNSRSEMNVSTLELGDSALYLCASSLRSGDTGELFFGEGSRLTVL.

Here the CDR3 reads CASSSDTNTEAFF. The CDR3 DNA reads TGTGCCAGCAGCTCCGACACGAACACTGAAGCTTTCTTT. This chain links TRBV5-5 with TRBJ1-1; D is unclear. Germline CDR1 and CDR2: SGHKS and YYEKEE (reference sequence). The CDR3 length is 13 residues. Trimming cost V 3 bases and J 1 base, with 7 bases left between them.

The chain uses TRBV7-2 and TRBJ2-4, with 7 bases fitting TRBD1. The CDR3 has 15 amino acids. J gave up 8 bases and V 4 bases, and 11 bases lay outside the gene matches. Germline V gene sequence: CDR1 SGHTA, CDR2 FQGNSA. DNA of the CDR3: TGTGCCAGCAGCTCTAGACAGGGTGGGGCGGACATTCAGTACTTC. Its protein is CASSSRQGGADIQYF. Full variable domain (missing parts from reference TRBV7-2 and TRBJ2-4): GAGVSQSPSNKVTEKGKDVELRCDPISGHTALYWYRQSLGQGLEFLIYFQGNSAPDKSGLPSDRFSAERTGGSVSTLTIQRTQQEDSAVYLCASSSRQGGADIQYFGAGTRLSVL.

CDR3 residues: CASTPPQGDISYYGYTF. The DNA for the CDR3 is TGTGCCAGTACTCCCCCCCAAGGAGATATCAGCTACTATGGCTACACCTTC. This rearrangement joins TRBV19 to TRBJ1-2; no firm D call. V lost 7 bases and J lost 3, with 24 bases in between. The germline V gene has CDR1 LNHDA and CDR2 SQIVND (reference sequence). CDR3 length: 17 residues.

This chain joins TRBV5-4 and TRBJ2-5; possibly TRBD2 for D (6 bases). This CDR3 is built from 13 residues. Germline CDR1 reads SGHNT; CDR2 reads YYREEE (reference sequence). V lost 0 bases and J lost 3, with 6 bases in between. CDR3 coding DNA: TGTGCCAGCAGCTTGGGGGGGGAAGAGACCCAGTACTTC. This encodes CASSLGGEETQYF.

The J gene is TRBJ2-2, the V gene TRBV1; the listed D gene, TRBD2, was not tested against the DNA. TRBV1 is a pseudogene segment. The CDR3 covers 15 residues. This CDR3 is CTSSHRDSYTGELFF. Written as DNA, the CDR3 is TGCACCAGCAGCCACCGGGACTCTTACACCGGGGAGCTGTTTTTT.

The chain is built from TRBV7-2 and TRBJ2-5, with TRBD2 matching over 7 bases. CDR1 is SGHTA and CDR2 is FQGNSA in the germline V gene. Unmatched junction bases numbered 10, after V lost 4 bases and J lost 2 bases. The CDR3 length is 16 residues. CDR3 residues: CASSSKLGGAQETQYF. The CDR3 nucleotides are TGTGCCAGCAGCTCAAAACTGGGAGGGGCACAAGAGACCCAGTACTTC.

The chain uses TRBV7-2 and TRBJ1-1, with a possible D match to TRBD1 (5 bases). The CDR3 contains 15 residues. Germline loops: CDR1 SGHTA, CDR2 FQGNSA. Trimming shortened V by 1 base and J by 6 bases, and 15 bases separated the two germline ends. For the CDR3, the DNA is TGTGCCAGCAGCTTAGTGGTATGGGGGGAGGCTGAAGCTTTCTTT. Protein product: CASSLVVWGEAEAFF.

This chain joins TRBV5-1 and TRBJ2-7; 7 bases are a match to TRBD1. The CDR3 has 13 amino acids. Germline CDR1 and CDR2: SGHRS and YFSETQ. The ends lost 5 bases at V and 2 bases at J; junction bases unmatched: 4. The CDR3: CASSEGATYEQYF. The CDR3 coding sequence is TGCGCCAGCAGTGAGGGGGCTACCTACGAGCAGTACTTC.

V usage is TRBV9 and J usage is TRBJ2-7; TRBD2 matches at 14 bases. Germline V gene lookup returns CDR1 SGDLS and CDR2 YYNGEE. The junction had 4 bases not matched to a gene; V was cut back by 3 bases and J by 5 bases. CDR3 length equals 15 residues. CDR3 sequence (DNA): TGTGCCAGCAGCGCCGGGACTAGCGGGGGCAACGAGCAGTACTTC. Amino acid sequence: CASSAGTSGGNEQYF. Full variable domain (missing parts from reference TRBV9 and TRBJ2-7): DSGVTQTPKHLITATGQRVTLRCSPRSGDLSVYWYQQSLDQGLQFLIQYYNGEERAKGNILERFSAQQFPDLHSELNLSSLELGDSALYFCASSAGTSGGNEQYFGPGTRLTVT.

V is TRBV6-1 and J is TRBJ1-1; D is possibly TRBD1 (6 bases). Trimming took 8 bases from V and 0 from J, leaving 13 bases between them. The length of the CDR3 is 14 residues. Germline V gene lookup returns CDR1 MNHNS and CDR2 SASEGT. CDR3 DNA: TGTGCCAGCGGGGGGGGGCCCATGAACACTGAAGCTTTCTTT. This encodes CASGGGPMNTEAFF.

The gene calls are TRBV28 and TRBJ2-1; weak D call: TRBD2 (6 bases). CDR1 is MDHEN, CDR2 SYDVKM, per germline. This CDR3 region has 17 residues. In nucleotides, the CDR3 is TGTGCTACCTCAATATGGGGGGACCGCGAGGCACCATATGAGCAGTTCTTC. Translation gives CATSIWGDREAPYEQFF.

The CDR3 coding sequence is TGCGCCAGCAGCCAGCCCAGCGGGGGCCTGAACACCGGGGAGCTGTTTTTT. Translated: CASSQPSGGLNTGELFF. The chain links TRBV4-1 to TRBJ2-2; 8 bases line up with TRBD2. V shed 3 bases, J shed 1 base, and the junction held 7 bases outside the gene matches. The CDR3 covers 17 residues. CDR1 and CDR2 from the germline V gene are MGHRA and YSYEKL.